This T cell receptor (beta chain) was recovered during a study of cytomegalovirus exposure and HLA in healthy donors. As for the study in general: A prior study identified 110 million or so unique TCR beta sequences from around 180 million T cells.

PCR primers comprised 60 Vbeta and 13 Jbeta primers. As originally analysed: An analysis performed later counted 70 million to 90 million unique TCR beta chains (roughly 10 million of them shared). The protocol was immunoSEQ multiplex PCR, while the TCRdb copy is restricted to in-frame clones and leaves out a portion. V and J calls and clone size follow that table, whereas D and trimming were derived from the DNA. Its listing shows around 100,000 clones. This CDR3 has 14 residues. Germline V CDR1 and CDR2: SGHTA, FQGTGA. The trim removed 4 bases at V and 6 bases at J, leaving 4 bases unmatched. This sequence joins TRBV7-3 and TRBJ2-7; 12 bases fit TRBD2. This receptor was taken from a man aged 40-55 years in good health and CMV-seropositive. Sequenced input: PBMCs. In nucleotides, the CDR3 is TGTGCCAGCAGCTCGACTAGCGGGAGTTCCGAGCAGTACTTC. Its translation: CASSSTSGSSEQYF.